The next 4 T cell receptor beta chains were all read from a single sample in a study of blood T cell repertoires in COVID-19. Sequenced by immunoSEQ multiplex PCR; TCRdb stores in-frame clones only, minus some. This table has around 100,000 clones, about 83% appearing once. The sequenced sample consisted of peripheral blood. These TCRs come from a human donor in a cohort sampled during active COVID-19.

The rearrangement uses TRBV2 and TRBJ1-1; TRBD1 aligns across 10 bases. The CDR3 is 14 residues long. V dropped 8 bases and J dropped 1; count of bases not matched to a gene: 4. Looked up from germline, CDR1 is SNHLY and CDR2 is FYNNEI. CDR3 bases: TGTGCCAGCGGGACAGGGGAAGGGAACACTGAAGCTTTCTTT. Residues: CASGTGEGNTEAFF.

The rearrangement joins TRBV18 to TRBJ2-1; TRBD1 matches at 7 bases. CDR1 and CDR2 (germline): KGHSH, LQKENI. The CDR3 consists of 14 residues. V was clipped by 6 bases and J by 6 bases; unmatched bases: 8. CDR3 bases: TGTGCCAGCTCTCCCCGGGACAGTCCCAATGAGCAGTTCTTC. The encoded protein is CASSPRDSPNEQFF. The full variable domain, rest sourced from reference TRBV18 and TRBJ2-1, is NAGVMQNPRHLVRRRGQEARLRCSPMKGHSHVYWYRQLPEEGLKFMVYLQKENIIDESGMPKERFSAEFPKEGPSILRIQQVVRGDSAAYFCASSPRDSPNEQFFGPGTRLTVL.

The CDR3 region has the DNA TGTGCCAGCAGTATACAGGGATACGAGCAGTACTTC. Its translation: CASSIQGYEQYF. The chain uses TRBV7-8 and TRBJ2-7, with D perhaps TRBD1 (6 bases). Looked up from germline, CDR1 is SGHVS and CDR2 is FQNEAQ. The CDR3 spans 12 residues. V lost 6 bases and J 4 bases, leaving 10 bases between the germline ends.

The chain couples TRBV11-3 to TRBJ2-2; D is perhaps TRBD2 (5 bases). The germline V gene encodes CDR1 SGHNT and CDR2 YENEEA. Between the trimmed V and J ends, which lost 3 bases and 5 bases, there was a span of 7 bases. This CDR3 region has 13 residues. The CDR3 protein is CASSFRGTGELFF. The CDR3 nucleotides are TGTGCCAGCAGCTTCCGGGGAACCGGGGAGCTGTTTTTT. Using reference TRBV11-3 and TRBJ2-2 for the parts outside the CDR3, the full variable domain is EAGVVQSPRYKIIEKKQPVAFWCNPISGHNTLYWYLQNLGQGPELLIRYENEEAVDDSQLPKDRFSAERLKGVDSTLKIQPAELGDSAVYLCASSFRGTGELFFGEGSRLTVL.